One sample yielded the 19 T cell receptor beta chains listed below, sequenced in a study of blood T cell repertoires in COVID-19. This table comes from immunoSEQ multiplex PCR, and its TCRdb copy is limited to in-frame clones, with some not included. Of 250,000 or so clones listed, 80% to 90% are singletons. Sequencing input: PBMCs or T cells enriched from blood (not recorded which). These receptors all stem from a woman in her twenties or thirties with acute COVID-19.

J is TRBJ2-7 and V is TRBV3-1 (or the pseudogene TRBV3-2); no reliable D call. Trimming cost V 6 bases and J 7 bases, with 10 bases left between them. Looked up from germline, CDR1 is LGHDT and CDR2 is YNNKEL (reference sequence). This CDR3 region has 11 residues. The CDR3 protein is CASSFSEEQYF. The DNA of the CDR3 is TGTGCCAGCAGTTTCTCGGAGGAGCAGTACTTC.

The rearrangement joins TRBV4-2 to TRBJ1-3; D not resolved. V was cut by 3 bases and J by 4 bases, with 13 bases left in between. Germline V gene lookup returns CDR1 LGHNA and CDR2 YNFKEQ. The CDR3 runs to 15 residues. The chain's CDR3 is CASSHYGISGNTIYF. CDR3 nucleotides: TGTGCCAGCAGCCACTACGGGATCTCCGGAAACACCATATATTTT.

The chain is built from TRBV27 and TRBJ2-1, with 11 bases lining up with TRBD2. CDR3 size: 16 residues. Unmatched junction bases numbered 12, after V lost 5 bases and J lost 9 bases. Germline V gene lookup returns CDR1 MNHEY and CDR2 SMNVEV (reference sequence). The CDR3 DNA follows: TGTGCCAGCAGTCGACTGGCCACTAGCGGGAGTCGTGAGCAGTTCTTC. Amino acid sequence: CASSRLATSGSREQFF.

The V gene is TRBV6-5, the J gene TRBJ1-1; D unresolved. V lost 8 bases, J lost 1 base, and 11 bases lay in between. In germline, CDR1 is MNHEY, CDR2 SVGAGI. This CDR3 comprises 13 residues. CDR3 in amino acids: CASYLSPNTEAFF. In DNA, the CDR3 is TGTGCCAGCTACTTGTCCCCGAACACTGAAGCTTTCTTT.

This chain links TRBV5-4 with TRBJ2-3; 9 positions agree with TRBD1. Germline-derived CDR1 and CDR2 are SGHNT and YYREEE (reference sequence). J lost 6 bases, V lost 4 bases, and 9 bases had no gene match. The CDR3 is 15 amino acids. CDR3 region: CASSQRTGVGDTQYF. DNA for the CDR3: TGTGCCAGCAGCCAACGGACAGGGGTCGGGGATACGCAGTATTTT.

V gene TRBV6-5 combines with J gene TRBJ2-7, with 8 bases that match TRBD2. The CDR3 is made up of 15 amino acids. With 0 bases clipped from V and 7 bases from J, the junction kept 8 bases outside the gene matches. Germline loops: CDR1 MNHEY, CDR2 SVGAGI. The CDR3: CASSYSSGGSGEQYF. The CDR3 DNA sequence: TGTGCCAGCAGTTACTCGTCGGGAGGGTCGGGTGAGCAGTACTTC.

J is TRBJ2-2 and V is TRBV6-6; 13 nucleotides align to TRBD2. Per germline, CDR1 MNHNY and CDR2 SVGAGI (reference sequence). The CDR3 sequence is 18 residues long. Trimming removed 5 bases from V and 5 bases from J; junction bases left unmatched: 11. In nucleotides, the CDR3 is TGTGCCAGCAGTCAGACTAGCGGGAGGCCTCCGAGGACCGGGGAGCTGTTTTTT. Translation gives CASSQTSGRPPRTGELFF.

V gene TRBV19 combines with J gene TRBJ2-1; 9 nucleotides align to TRBD1. The V gene's germline CDR1 is LNHDA and CDR2 SQIVND (reference sequence). V shed 3 bases and J 7 bases; nucleotides not matched to a gene: 7. This CDR3 has 15 residues. Written as DNA, the CDR3 is TGTGCCAGTAGTATTCGGACAGGGGCTAATAATGAGCAGTTCTTC. Translation: CASSIRTGANNEQFF.

The CDR3 coding sequence is TGTGCCACCAGCAGAAAAAGCGGAAGCACAGATACGCAGTATTTT. This encodes CATSRKSGSTDTQYF. The chain is built from TRBV15 and TRBJ2-3, with a tentative D call TRBD2 (5 bases). Trimming removed 2 bases from V and 0 bases from J, with 9 bases in between. The CDR3 runs to 15 residues. Per germline, CDR1 LNHNV and CDR2 YYDKDF (reference sequence).

This clone showed up just once. The J gene is TRBJ2-3, the V gene TRBV5-1; D may be TRBD2 (6 bases). Germline V gene data show CDR1 as SGHRS and CDR2 as YFSETQ. This CDR3 is 15 amino acids long. V was pared by 0 bases and J by 3 bases, with 11 bases between. The CDR3 coding sequence is TGCGCCAGCAGCTTGGTTACGGGAGAGACAGATACGCAGTATTTT. Translated, it gives CASSLVTGETDTQYF.

The chain couples TRBV5-5 to TRBJ1-6; 10 bases align to TRBD1. The CDR3 length is 15 residues. Germline V gene sequence: CDR1 SGHKS, CDR2 YYEKEE (reference sequence). J was trimmed by 9 bases and V by 4 bases; bases with no gene match: 7. CDR3 sequence reads: CASSPETGGFSPLHF. The CDR3 nucleotides read TGTGCCAGCAGCCCAGAGACAGGGGGCTTTTCACCCCTCCACTTT.

The rearrangement links TRBV9 to TRBJ2-1, with D possibly matching TRBD2 (6 bases). V dropped 1 base and J dropped 2 bases, with 10 bases sitting between them. This CDR3 spans 15 amino acids. Germline CDR1 SGDLS, CDR2 YYNGEE. The DNA for the CDR3 is TGTGCCAGCAGCGTAACGGGAGACCCCTACAATGAGCAGTTCTTC. Its translation is CASSVTGDPYNEQFF.

The chain employs TRBV4-2 and TRBJ2-3, with D perhaps TRBD1 (6 bases). The CDR3 runs to 16 residues. The germline CDR1 and CDR2 sequences are LGHNA and YNFKEQ. V lost 8 bases to trimming and J lost 0 bases, with 18 bases between them. The CDR3 reads CASSSISGDSTDTQYF. DNA for the CDR3: TGTGCCAGCTCTTCTATTTCAGGGGATAGCACAGATACGCAGTATTTT.

The V gene is TRBV5-1, the J gene TRBJ2-7, with 8 positions matching TRBD1. CDR3 length: 15 residues. Germline CDR1 and CDR2: SGHRS and YFSETQ. V lost 4 bases to trimming and J lost 2 bases; unmatched junction nucleotides: 8. CDR3 nucleotides: TGCGCCAGCAGCCCCGGACAGGGCCTTACCTACGAGCAGTACTTC. It yields the protein CASSPGQGLTYEQYF.

The V call is TRBV5-4, the J call TRBJ1-2; TRBD1 matches at 8 bases. The CDR3 is 15 residues long. J lost 2 bases, V lost 0 bases, and 3 bases had no gene match. Germline V gene lookup returns CDR1 SGHNT and CDR2 YYREEE (reference sequence). CDR3 sequence (DNA): TGTGCCAGCAGCTTGGGGCCAGGGGGCAACTATGGCTACACCTTC. It specifies CASSLGPGGNYGYTF.

In DNA, the CDR3 is TGTGCCAGCAGCTTGGTTAGCCAAATGTTGGTAACTAATGAAAAACTGTTTTTT. Protein product: CASSLVSQMLVTNEKLFF. V is TRBV5-8 and J is TRBJ1-4; D remains ambiguous. This CDR3 contains 18 residues. Germline V gene lookup returns CDR1 SGHTS and CDR2 YDEGEE. Trimming pared 0 bases from V and 1 base from J, leaving 16 bases between.

The gene calls are TRBV5-1 and TRBJ1-2, with D possibly being TRBD1 (5 bases). V was shortened by 2 bases and J by 6 bases, with 17 bases between the two germline ends. Germline CDR1 reads SGHRS; CDR2 reads YFSETQ. There are 15 residues in the CDR3. This CDR3 reads CASSFSTQQQDGYTF. The CDR3 DNA is TGCGCCAGCAGCTTCTCTACACAGCAACAGGATGGCTACACCTTC.

This clone showed up just once. The chain has TRBV5-1 and TRBJ2-7; weak D call: TRBD1 (6 bases). Germline assignment: CDR1 SGHRS and CDR2 YFSETQ. This CDR3 has 18 amino acids. V gave up 0 bases and J gave up 4 bases, with 23 bases separating them. The CDR3, as DNA: TGCGCCAGCAGCTTGGAGGTCGGCATCAGGGGCGTCACATACGAGCAGTACTTC. This sequence encodes CASSLEVGIRGVTYEQYF. Combining the CDR3 with reference TRBV5-1 and TRBJ2-7 gives the whole variable domain KAGVTQTPRYLIKTRGQQVTLSCSPISGHRSVSWYQQTPGQGLQFLFEYFSETQRNKGNFPGRFSGRQFSNSRSEMNVSTLELGDSALYLCASSLEVGIRGVTYEQYFGPGTRLTVT.

This clone was picked up one time. CDR3 in amino acids: CASSLGEGALYNEQFF. As DNA, the CDR3 is TGCGCCAGCAGCTTGGGAGAGGGGGCTTTATACAATGAGCAGTTCTTC. The chain links TRBV5-1 to TRBJ2-1; 7 bases fit TRBD1. This CDR3 region has 16 residues. Losses at the gene ends were 0 bases for V and 4 bases for J; bases not matched to a gene: 7. Germline-derived CDR1 and CDR2 are SGHRS and YFSETQ.